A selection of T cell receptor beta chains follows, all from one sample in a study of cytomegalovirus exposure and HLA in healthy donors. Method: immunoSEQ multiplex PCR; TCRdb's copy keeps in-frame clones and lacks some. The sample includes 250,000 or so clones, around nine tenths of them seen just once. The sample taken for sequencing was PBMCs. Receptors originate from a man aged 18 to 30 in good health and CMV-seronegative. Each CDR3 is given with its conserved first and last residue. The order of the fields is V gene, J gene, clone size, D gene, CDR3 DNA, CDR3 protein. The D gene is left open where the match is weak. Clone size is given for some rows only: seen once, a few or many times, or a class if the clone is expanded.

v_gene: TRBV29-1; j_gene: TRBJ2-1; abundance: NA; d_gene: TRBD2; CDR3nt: TGCAGCGTTGTGGGAGGGGCTAGCGTGTACAATGAGCAGTTCTTC; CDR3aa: CSVVGGASVYNEQFF
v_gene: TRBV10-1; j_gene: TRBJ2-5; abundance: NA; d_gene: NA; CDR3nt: TGCGCCAGCAGTGAACGGCGGGGTGGAGAGACCCAGTACTTC; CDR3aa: CASSERRGGETQYF
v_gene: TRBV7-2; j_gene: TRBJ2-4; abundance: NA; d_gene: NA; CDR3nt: TGTGCCAGCAGCCACGGAAGGGGCAAAAACATTCAGTACTTC; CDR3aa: CASSHGRGKNIQYF
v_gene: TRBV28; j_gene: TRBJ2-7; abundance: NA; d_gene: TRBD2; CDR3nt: TGTGCCAGCATATCTACGGGAGGACGCTCGGAGCAGTACTTC; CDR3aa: CASISTGGRSEQYF
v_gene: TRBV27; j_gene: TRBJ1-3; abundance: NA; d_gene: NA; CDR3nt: TGTGCCAGCAGTATCACCCTCGGGGGAAACACCATATATTTT; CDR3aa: CASSITLGGNTIYF
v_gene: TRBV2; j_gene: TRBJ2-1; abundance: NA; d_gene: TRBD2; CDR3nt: TGTGCCAGCACTGAGAGTAGCGGGACTTACAATGAGCAGTTCTTC; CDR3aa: CASTESSGTYNEQFF
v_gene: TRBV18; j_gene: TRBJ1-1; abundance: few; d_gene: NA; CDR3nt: TGTGCCAGCTCACCAGGGGCGAACACTGAAGCTTTCTTT; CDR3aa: CASSPGANTEAFF
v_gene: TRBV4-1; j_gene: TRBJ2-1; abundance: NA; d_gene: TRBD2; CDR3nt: TGCGCCAGCAGCAAGTTGATTCCGGGACTAGAGTACAATGAGCAGTTCTTC; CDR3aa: CASSKLIPGLEYNEQFF
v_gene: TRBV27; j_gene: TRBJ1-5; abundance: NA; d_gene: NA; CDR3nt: TGTGCCAGCAGTTCTCCAGGGGCCGGGCAGCCCCAGCATTTT; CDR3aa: CASSSPGAGQPQHF
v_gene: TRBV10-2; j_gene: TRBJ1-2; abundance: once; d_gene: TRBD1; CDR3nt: TGCGCCAGCCGGACAGGGGATCGTACCTATGGCTACACCTTC; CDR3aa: CASRTGDRTYGYTF
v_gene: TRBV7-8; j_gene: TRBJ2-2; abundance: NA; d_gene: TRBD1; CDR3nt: TGTGCCAGCAGCCCCCAAGGACAGGGCGGGACCGGGGAGCTGTTTTTT; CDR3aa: CASSPQGQGGTGELFF
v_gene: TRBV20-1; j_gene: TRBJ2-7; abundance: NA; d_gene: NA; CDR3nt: TGCAGTGCTAGACAGGCCTACGAGCAGTACTTC; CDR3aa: CSARQAYEQYF
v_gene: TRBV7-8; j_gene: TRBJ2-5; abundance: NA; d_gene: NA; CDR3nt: TGTGCCAGCAGCTTATTCGACAGAAGTCTTTACTTC; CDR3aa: CASSLFDRSLYF
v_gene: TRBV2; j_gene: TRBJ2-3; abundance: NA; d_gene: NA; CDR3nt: TGTGCCAGCACTTCTTATGTAGATACGCAGTATTTT; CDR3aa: CASTSYVDTQYF
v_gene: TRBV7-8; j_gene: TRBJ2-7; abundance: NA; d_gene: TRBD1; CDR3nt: TGTGCCAGCAGCGTTGGACAGGGAATCTCCTACGAGCAGTACTTC; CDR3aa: CASSVGQGISYEQYF
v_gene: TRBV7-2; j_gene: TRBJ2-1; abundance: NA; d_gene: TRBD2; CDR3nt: TGTGCCAGCAGCTTAGCGATGGGGGGGAGCTACAATGAGCAGTTCTTC; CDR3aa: CASSLAMGGSYNEQFF
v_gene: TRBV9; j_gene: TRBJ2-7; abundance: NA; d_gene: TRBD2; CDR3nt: TGTGCCAGCAGCGTAGGGGGGACTAGTCCCGCATACGAGCAGTACTTC; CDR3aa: CASSVGGTSPAYEQYF
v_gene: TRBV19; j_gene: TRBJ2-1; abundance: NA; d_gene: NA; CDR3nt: TGTGCCAGTAGTCCGGAGGAGAACAATGAGCAGTTCTTC; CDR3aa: CASSPEENNEQFF
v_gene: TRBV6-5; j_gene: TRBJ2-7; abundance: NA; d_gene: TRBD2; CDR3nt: TGTGCCACAACTAAAGCGGGAGGGGAGTACTTC; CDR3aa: CATTKAGGEYF
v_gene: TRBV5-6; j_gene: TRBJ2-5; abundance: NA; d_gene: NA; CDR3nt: TGTGCCAGCAGCTTGAACCCCAGGACCCAGTACTTC; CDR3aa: CASSLNPRTQYF
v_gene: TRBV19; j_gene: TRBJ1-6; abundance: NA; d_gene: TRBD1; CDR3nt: TGTGCCAGTAGTGCCGGGACAGGAACACCCCTCCACTTT; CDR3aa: CASSAGTGTPLHF
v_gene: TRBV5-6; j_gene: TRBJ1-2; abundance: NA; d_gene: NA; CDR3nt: TGTGCCAGCAGCGAAACGACAGACTATGGCTACACCTTC; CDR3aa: CASSETTDYGYTF
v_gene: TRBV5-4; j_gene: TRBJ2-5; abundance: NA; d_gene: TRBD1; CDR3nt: TGTGCCAGCAGCTTGGAGGGGGCGCGGCAAGAGACCCAGTACTTC; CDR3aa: CASSLEGARQETQYF
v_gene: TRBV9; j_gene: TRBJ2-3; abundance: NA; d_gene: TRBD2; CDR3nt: TGTGCCAGCAGCGTAGCTTTCGGGGGAGGGACAGATACGCAGTATTTT; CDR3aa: CASSVAFGGGTDTQYF
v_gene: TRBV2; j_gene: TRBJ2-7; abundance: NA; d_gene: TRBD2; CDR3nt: TGTGCCAGCAGTGTGGGGAGGGAAGCCTCCTACGAGCAGTACTTC; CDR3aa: CASSVGREASYEQYF
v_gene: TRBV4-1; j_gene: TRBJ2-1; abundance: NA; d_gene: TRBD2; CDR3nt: TGCGCCAGCAGCCCCTCGCGGGGGGAATACAATGAGCAGTTCTTC; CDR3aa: CASSPSRGEYNEQFF
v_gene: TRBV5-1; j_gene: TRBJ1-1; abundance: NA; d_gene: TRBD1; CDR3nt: TGCGCCAGCACCCCCCCGGGACAGGGGGCCACTGAAGCTTTCTTT; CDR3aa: CASTPPGQGATEAFF
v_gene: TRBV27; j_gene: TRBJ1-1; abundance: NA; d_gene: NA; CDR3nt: TGTGCCAGCAGTGGCCTCCCCGGGTCTGAAGCTTTCTTT; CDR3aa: CASSGLPGSEAFF
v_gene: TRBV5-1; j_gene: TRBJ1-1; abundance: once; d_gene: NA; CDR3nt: TGCGCCAGCAGCTTGAATGTGGAGTCTGAAGCTTTCTTT; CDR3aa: CASSLNVESEAFF
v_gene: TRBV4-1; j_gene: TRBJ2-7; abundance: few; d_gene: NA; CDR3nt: TGCGCCAGCAGCCACGGGGAGATGTACGAGCAGTACTTC; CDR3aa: CASSHGEMYEQYF
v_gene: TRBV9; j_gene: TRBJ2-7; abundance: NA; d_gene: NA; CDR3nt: TGTGCCAGCAGCGAGAGGTCTCGGGACACCTACCACGAGCAGTACTTC; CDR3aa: CASSERSRDTYHEQYF
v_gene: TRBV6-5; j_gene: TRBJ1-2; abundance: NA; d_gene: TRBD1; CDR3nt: TGTGCCAGCAGTTATGGGGACAGCTATGGCTACACCTTC; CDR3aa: CASSYGDSYGYTF
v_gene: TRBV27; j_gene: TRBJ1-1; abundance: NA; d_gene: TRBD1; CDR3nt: TGTGCCAGCAGTGAAAGGCAAGGGACAGGGGGTTGGAACACTGAAGCTTTCTTT; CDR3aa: CASSERQGTGGWNTEAFF
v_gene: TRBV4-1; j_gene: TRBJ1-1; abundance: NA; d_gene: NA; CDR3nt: TGCGCCAGCAGCCAAGTTCTAAGTGTGCGTGGTAGAGCTTTCTTT; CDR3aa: CASSQVLSVRGRAFF
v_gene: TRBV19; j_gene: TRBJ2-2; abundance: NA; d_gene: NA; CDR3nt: TGTGCCAGTAGCCCCAGGGGCGGGGAGCTGTTTTTT; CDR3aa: CASSPRGGELFF
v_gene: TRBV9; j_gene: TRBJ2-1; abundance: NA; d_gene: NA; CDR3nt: TGTGCCAGCAGCGTAAGGCCGGGGGAAAACCGTGAGCAGTTCTTC; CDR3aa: CASSVRPGENREQFF
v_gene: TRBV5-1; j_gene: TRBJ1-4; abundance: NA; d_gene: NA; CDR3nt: TGCGCCAGCAGCTTGGGGTCAGGGGTTAATGAAAAACTGTTTTTT; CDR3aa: CASSLGSGVNEKLFF
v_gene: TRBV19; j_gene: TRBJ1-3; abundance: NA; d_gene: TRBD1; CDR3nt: TGTGCCAGTAGTATGACAGGGGGCTCTGGAAACACCATATATTTT; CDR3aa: CASSMTGGSGNTIYF
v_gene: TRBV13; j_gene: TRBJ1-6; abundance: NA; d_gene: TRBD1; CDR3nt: TGTGCCAGCAGCGACCGGACAGGAATTTCACCCCTCCACTTT; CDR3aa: CASSDRTGISPLHF
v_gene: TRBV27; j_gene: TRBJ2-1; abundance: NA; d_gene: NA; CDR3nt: TGTGCCAGCAGTTTATTCCGGGGTGAGCAGTTCTTC; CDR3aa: CASSLFRGEQFF
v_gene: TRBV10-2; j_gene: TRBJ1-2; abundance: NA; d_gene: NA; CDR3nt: TGCGCCAGCAGTGAGTCGGCTACAGCCTTCTATGGCTACACCTTC; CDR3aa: CASSESATAFYGYTF
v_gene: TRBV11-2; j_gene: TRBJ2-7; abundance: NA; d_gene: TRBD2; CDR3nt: TGTGCCAGCAGCTTATCGGGGAGCGGGAGCTACGAGCTGTACTTC; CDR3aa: CASSLSGSGSYELYF
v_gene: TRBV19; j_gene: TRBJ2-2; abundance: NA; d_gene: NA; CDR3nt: TGTGCCAGTAGTGTCGGGACTCTGGGAACCGGGGAGCTGTTTTTT; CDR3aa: CASSVGTLGTGELFF
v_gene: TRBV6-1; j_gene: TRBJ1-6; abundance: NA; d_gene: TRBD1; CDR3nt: TGTGCCAGCAGTGAAAATCCGGGACAGTATAATTCACCCCTCCACTTT; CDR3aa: CASSENPGQYNSPLHF
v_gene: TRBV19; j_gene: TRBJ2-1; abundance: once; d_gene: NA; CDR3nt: TGTGCCACCCTAGCGAGGGGCAATGAGCAGTTCTTC; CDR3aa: CATLARGNEQFF
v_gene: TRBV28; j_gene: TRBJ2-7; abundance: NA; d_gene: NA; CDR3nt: TGTGCCAGCAGTTTATCTTTTCAGTACGAGCAGTACTTC; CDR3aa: CASSLSFQYEQYF
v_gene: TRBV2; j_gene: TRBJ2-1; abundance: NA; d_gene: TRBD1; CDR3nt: TGTGCCAGTGGGACAGGGGGCGGGGGTGAGCAGTTCTTC; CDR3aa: CASGTGGGGEQFF
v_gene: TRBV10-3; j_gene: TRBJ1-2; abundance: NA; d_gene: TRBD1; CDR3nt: TGTGCCATCACGACAGGGAACTATGGCTACACCTTC; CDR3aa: CAITTGNYGYTF
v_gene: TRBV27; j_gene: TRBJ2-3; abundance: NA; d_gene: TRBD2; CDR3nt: TGTGCCAGCAGTCCCCAGGGACTAGCGGAATTCACAGATACGCAGTATTTT; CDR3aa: CASSPQGLAEFTDTQYF
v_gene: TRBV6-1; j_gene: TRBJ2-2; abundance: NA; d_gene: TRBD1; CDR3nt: TGTGCCAGCAGTAAAGACAGGGGCCCTTACACCGGGGAGCTGTTTTTT; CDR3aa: CASSKDRGPYTGELFF
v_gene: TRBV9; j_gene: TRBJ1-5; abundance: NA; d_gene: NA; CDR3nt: TGTGCCAGCAGCGTAGATGGGGGGGGCGCGCATCAGCCCCAGCATTTT; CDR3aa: CASSVDGGGAHQPQHF